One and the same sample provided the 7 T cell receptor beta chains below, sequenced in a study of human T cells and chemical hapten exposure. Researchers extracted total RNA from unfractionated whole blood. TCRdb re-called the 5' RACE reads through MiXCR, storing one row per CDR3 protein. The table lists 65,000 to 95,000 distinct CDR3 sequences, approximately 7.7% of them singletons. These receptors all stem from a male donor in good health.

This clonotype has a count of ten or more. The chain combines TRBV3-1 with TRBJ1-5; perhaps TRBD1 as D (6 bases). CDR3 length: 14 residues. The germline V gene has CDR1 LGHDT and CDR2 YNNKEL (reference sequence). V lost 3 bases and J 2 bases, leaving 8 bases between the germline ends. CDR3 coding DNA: TGTGCCAGCAGCCAGGGGGCTGGCAATCAGCCCCAGCATTTT. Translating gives CASSQGAGNQPQHF.

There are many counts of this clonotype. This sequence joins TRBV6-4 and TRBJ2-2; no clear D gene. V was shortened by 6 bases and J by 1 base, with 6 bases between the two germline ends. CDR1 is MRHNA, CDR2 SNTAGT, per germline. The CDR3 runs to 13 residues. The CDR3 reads CASSRGNTGELFF. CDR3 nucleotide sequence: TGTGCCAGCAGCCGTGGGAACACCGGGGAGCTGTTTTTT.

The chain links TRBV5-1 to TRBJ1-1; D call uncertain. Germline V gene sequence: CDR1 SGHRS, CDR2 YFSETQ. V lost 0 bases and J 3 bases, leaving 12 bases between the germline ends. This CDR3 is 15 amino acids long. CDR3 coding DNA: TGCGCCAGCAGCTTGGTTTTAGGAAGGGACACTGAAGCTTTCTTT. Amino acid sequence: CASSLVLGRDTEAFF.

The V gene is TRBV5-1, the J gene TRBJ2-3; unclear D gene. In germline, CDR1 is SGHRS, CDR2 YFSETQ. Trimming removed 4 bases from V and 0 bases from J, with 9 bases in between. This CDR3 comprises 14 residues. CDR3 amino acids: CASSPYISTDTQYF. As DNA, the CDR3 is TGCGCCAGCAGCCCCTATATTAGCACAGATACGCAGTATTTT.

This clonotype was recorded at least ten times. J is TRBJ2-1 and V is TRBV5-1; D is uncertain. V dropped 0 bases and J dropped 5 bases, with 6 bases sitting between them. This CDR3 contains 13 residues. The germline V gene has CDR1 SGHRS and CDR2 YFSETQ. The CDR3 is CASSLGPDNEQFF. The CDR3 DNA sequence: TGCGCCAGCAGCTTGGGACCAGACAATGAGCAGTTCTTC.

In DNA, the CDR3 is TGTGCCAGCAGCTTAGACGGGCGAAGGAATCAGCCCCAGCATTTT. Its protein is CASSLDGRRNQPQHF. The gene calls are TRBV7-2 and TRBJ1-5; unclear D gene. In germline, CDR1 is SGHTA, CDR2 FQGNSA. The V and J ends lost 1 base and 4 bases respectively, with 11 bases between them. The CDR3 contains 15 residues.

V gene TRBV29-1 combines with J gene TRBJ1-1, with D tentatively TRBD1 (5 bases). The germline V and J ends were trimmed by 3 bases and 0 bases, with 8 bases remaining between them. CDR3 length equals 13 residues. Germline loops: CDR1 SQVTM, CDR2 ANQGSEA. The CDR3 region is CSVERGVNTEAFF. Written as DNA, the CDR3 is TGCAGCGTTGAGCGGGGGGTGAACACTGAAGCTTTCTTT.